Sequencing of this T cell receptor (beta chain) was carried out in a study of CD8+ T cells in alopecia areata. Alopecia areata patients provided lesional scalp punch biopsies and peripheral blood, both collected for the study. CD4+ and CD8+ T cells were sorted from PBMCs. General study findings and limits: Sharing of TCR sequences between patients (possibly for HLA-related reasons) was less clear than in mice. Normal skin contains resident alphabeta T cells, and these are also sequenced in scalp samples.

RNA was extracted and reverse transcribed into cDNA as the sequencing template. The repertoire was sequenced with immunoSEQ multiplex PCR; TCRdb's copy has only in-frame clones and lacks some. Of under 150,000 clones in the sample, 47% are singletons; the top ten hold approximately 10%. Notes on this clone: Its antigen is still unknown.

Germline V gene data show CDR1 as SQVTM and CDR2 as ANQGSEA. With 1 base removed from V and 6 bases from J, the gap between germline ends came to 13 bases. CDR3 size: 14 residues. Sequencing was carried out using NKG2D-low CD8+ T cells sorted from blood. The sequence came from a human donor with alopecia areata. V is TRBV29-1 and J is TRBJ2-1; TRBD2 might be the D (6 bases). The CDR3 region has the DNA TGCAGCGTTGAAGGGGAGGATCTTAGCAATGAGCAGTTCTTC. It yields the protein CSVEGEDLSNEQFF.